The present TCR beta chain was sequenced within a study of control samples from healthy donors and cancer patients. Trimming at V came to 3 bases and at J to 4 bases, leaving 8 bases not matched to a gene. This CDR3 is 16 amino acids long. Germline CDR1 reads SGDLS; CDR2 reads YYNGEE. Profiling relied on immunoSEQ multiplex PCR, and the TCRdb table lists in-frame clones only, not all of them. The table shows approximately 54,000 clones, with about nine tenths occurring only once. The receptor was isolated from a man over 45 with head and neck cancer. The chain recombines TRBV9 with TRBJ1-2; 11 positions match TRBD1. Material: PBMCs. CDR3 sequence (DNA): TGTGCCAGCAGCGGAAACCGGGACAGGGGGATCTATGGCTACACCTTC. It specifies CASSGNRDRGIYGYTF.